Included here is one TCR beta chain sequence, with context. The data were obtained in a study of shared clonotypes between healthy human individuals. Overall study context: Used for every donor were three CD4 naive, three CD4 memory, two CD8 naive and one CD8 memory plate.

In the source study's methods: Because ImmunoSEQ provided only junction sequences with no quality scores, the filtering differed. Here immunoSEQ multiplex PCR was the method, and the copy in TCRdb shows in-frame clones only, minus some. The V and J calls and clone size are taken from that table; D and trimming were inferred from the DNA. The profile shows roughly 2.2 million clones, 85% to 95% of them singletons. None of the donors, who were healthy HIV-negative adults, had recently had acute infections or vaccinations. The sequencing input was naive CD4+ T cells from PBMCs. Subset: CD45RA+ positively selected. The TCR originated in a man aged 18 to 35 in good health. Some clones in this sample may be carry-over from other donors' samples.

This CDR3 is CASSLSGTGKNEQFF. CDR3 sequence (DNA): TGCGCCAGCAGCTTGTCCGGGACAGGGAAGAATGAGCAGTTCTTC. This sequence joins TRBV5-1 and TRBJ2-1; 9 bases fit TRBD1. CDR3 size: 15 residues. Germline CDR1 is SGHRS and CDR2 is YFSETQ. Trimming at V came to 1 base and at J to 7 bases, leaving 6 bases not matched to a gene.